These T cell receptor beta chains were read from a single sample in a study of blood T cell repertoires in COVID-19. TCRdb's copy holds only in-frame clones and misses some; the assay was immunoSEQ multiplex PCR. The top ten hold roughly 1% of the sample, which has nearly 350,000 clones, roughly 84% seen once. The sequenced material came from PBMCs or T cells enriched from blood (not recorded which). The receptors were sampled from a woman under 40 who had recovered from COVID-19. Each CDR3 is given with its conserved first and last residue. A D gene is named only where the DNA matches it firmly. Part of the rows lack a size; the others show once, few, many or a class for expanded clones.

>.|TRBJ1-4|TRBV28|14|.
TGTGCCAGCACCCTGGGAGGGTTAAATGAAAAACTGTTTTTT
CASTLGGLNEKLFF
>.|TRBJ1-5|TRBV19|17|TRBD1
TGTGCCAGTAGTACCAGACAGGGGATGAATAGCAATCAGCCCCAGCATTTT
CASSTRQGMNSNQPQHF
>.|TRBJ1-5|TRBV6-5|14|TRBD1
TGTGCCAGCAGCGTGGGACAGAGCAATCAGCCCCAGCATTTT
CASSVGQSNQPQHF
>.|TRBJ2-5|TRBV5-8|18|TRBD2
TGTGCCAGCAGTCAATTACATCTAGCGGGGGCCTACCAAGAGACCCAGTACTTC
CASSQLHLAGAYQETQYF
>once|TRBJ2-3|TRBV11-2|15|TRBD1
TGTGCCAGCAGCTTACAGCAGGGGGGCACAGATACGCAGTATTTT
CASSLQQGGTDTQYF
>.|TRBJ1-4|TRBV18|18|TRBD1
TGTGCCAGCTCACCAAGATTACAGGGGGGCTCAACTAATGAAAAACTGTTTTTT
CASSPRLQGGSTNEKLFF
>.|TRBJ2-2|TRBV2|12|.
TGTGCCAGCTGTCCGGGGACCGGGGAGCTGTTTTTT
CASCPGTGELFF
>.|TRBJ2-7|TRBV18|13|.
TGTGCCAGCTCACCCACAGGGAACGACGAGCAGTACTTC
CASSPTGNDEQYF
>.|TRBJ1-5|TRBV5-4|15|.
TGTGCCAGCAGCTTGGACAGGGTCCGCGATCAGCCCCAGCATTTT
CASSLDRVRDQPQHF
>.|TRBJ2-3|TRBV28|15|.
TGTGCCAGCAGTTTGTTGGGCAGTAGCACAGATACGCAGTATTTT
CASSLLGSSTDTQYF
>.|TRBJ2-7|TRBV11-2|13|.
TGTGCCAGCAGCTTAGTTAGGGGATACGAGCAGTACTTC
CASSLVRGYEQYF
>once|TRBJ2-6|TRBV7-9|16|.
TGTGCCAGCAGACCCCGACAGGACTCTGGGGCCAACGTCCTGACTTTC
CASRPRQDSGANVLTF
>.|TRBJ2-3|TRBV30|17|.
TGTGCCTGGAGATATAAACAGAGGACTAAACGCACAGATACGCAGTATTTT
CAWRYKQRTKRTDTQYF
>.|TRBJ2-1|TRBV5-1|13|.
TGCGCCAGCAGCTTGCAGAGGCACAATGAGCAGTTCTTC
CASSLQRHNEQFF
>.|TRBJ1-6|TRBV7-9|15|.
TGTGCCGGAGAATCACAGGGATCCTATAATTCACCCCTCCACTTT
CAGESQGSYNSPLHF
>.|TRBJ1-2|TRBV29-1|12|.
TGCAGCGTTGAAGGACAGGCCTATGGCTACACCTTC
CSVEGQAYGYTF
>.|TRBJ1-2|TRBV5-4|14|TRBD1
TGTGCCGTCCATTCCGGGACAGGGAAATATGGCTACACCTTC
CAVHSGTGKYGYTF
>.|TRBJ2-5|TRBV6-5|12|.
TGTGCCAGCAGCCAGGGGGGAGGGACCCAGTACTTC
CASSQGGGTQYF
>few|TRBJ1-1|TRBV6-1|14|.
TGTGCCAGCAGTGAGAACAGGGTAACGACTGAAGCTTTCTTT
CASSENRVTTEAFF
>.|TRBJ2-3|TRBV30|15|.
TGTGCCTGGAGTGTTAAGGCAGGGATTGAAGATACGCAGTATTTT
CAWSVKAGIEDTQYF
>.|TRBJ1-6|TRBV7-2|18|TRBD1
TGTGCCAGCAGCTTAAGGACCTTGGACAGGGGGTTTACTTCACCCCTCCACTTT
CASSLRTLDRGFTSPLHF
>few|TRBJ1-5|TRBV9|14|.
TGTGCCAGCAGCGTAGGGCCGGGAGACCAGCCCCAGCATTTT
CASSVGPGDQPQHF